These 8 T cell receptor beta chains were sequenced from one sample in a study of blood T cell repertoires in COVID-19. Generated by immunoSEQ multiplex PCR, the TCRdb table keeps only in-frame clones and is missing some. The sample consists of approximately 100,000 clones, around 94% of them appearing once. Material: peripheral blood. These receptors all stem from a man in his fifties or sixties with active COVID-19.

The table lists this clone with a count of one. The V and J genes are TRBV6-1 and TRBJ2-3; the D is unclear. This CDR3 contains 15 residues. Germline V lookup: CDR1 MNHNS, CDR2 SASEGT. Trimming cost V 2 bases and J 0 bases, with 9 bases left between them. This CDR3 is CASSEYATSTDTQYF. Written as DNA, the CDR3 is TGTGCCAGCAGTGAATACGCAACTAGCACAGATACGCAGTATTTT.

The chain recombines TRBV6-4 with TRBJ2-1; 10 bases align to TRBD2. V was pared by 0 bases and J by 9 bases, with 11 bases of the junction left unmatched. The germline V gene has CDR1 MRHNA and CDR2 SNTAGT. The CDR3 is made up of 17 amino acids. The CDR3 coding sequence is TGTGCCAGCAGTGACTCCGGTCTAGCGGGAGCCAGCGGTGAGCAGTTCTTC. Encoded protein: CASSDSGLAGASGEQFF.

The chain links TRBV11-2 to TRBJ2-7; TRBD2 matches at 8 bases. V was clipped by 4 bases and J by 3 bases; unmatched bases: 5. Germline CDR1 reads SGHAT; CDR2 reads FQNNGV. The CDR3 spans 14 residues. The CDR3 DNA reads as TGTGCCAGCAGCTGGGCGGGAGGTAGCTACGAGCAGTACTTC. It is translated as CASSWAGGSYEQYF.

V usage is TRBV5-1 and J usage is TRBJ2-1; D possibly corresponds to TRBD2 (7 bases). This CDR3 contains 12 residues. Trimming pared 5 bases from V and 12 bases from J, leaving 15 bases between. The germline V gene has CDR1 SGHRS and CDR2 YFSETQ. The CDR3 loop reads CASRGAGARQFF. CDR3 in DNA: TGCGCCAGCAGGGGGGCGGGAGCACGGCAGTTCTTC.

The gene calls are TRBV18 and TRBJ2-2; D is uncertain. Germline assignment: CDR1 KGHSH and CDR2 LQKENI. This CDR3 is built from 12 residues. The V gene lost 3 bases and the J gene lost 5 bases, with 4 bases spanning the gap. The CDR3 DNA reads as TGTGCCAGCTCACCGAGGACCGGGGAGCTGTTTTTT. Residues: CASSPRTGELFF.

The chain employs TRBV19 and TRBJ2-1, with 7 bases fitting TRBD2. The CDR3 runs to 16 residues. Trimming cost V 3 bases and J 2 bases; bases outside gene matches: 7. CDR1 is LNHDA, CDR2 SQIVND, per germline (reference sequence). In nucleotides, the CDR3 is TGTGCCAGTAGTATGACCGGGACTAATCCCTACAATGAGCAGTTCTTC. Translation: CASSMTGTNPYNEQFF.

This chain connects TRBV25-1 to TRBJ1-5, with D possibly matching TRBD1 (5 bases). CDR1 and CDR2 (germline): MGHDK, SYGVNS. The length of the CDR3 is 14 residues. Trimming stripped 5 bases from V and 6 bases from J, with 14 bases between. CDR3 nucleotide sequence: TGTGCCAGCAGTAAAACAGGTACCAGTCAGCCCCAGCATTTT. Encoded protein: CASSKTGTSQPQHF.

This clone has just a few counts. CDR3 protein: CASSQPGGQRGNTIYF. In DNA form, the CDR3 reads TGCGCCAGCAGCCAACCCGGGGGGCAGCGAGGAAACACCATATATTTT. The rearrangement joins TRBV4-1 to TRBJ1-3, with D possibly being TRBD1 (6 bases). The CDR3 sequence is 16 residues long. V shed 2 bases and J shed 4 bases, with 15 bases lying between them. Germline V gives CDR1 MGHRA, CDR2 YSYEKL.